The subject of this entry is one T cell receptor (beta chain). Its antigen is as yet unknown. The assay was immunoSEQ multiplex PCR, and TCRdb's table has in-frame clones only and misses some. Altogether some 470,000 clones are present, roughly four fifths being singletons, with the ten largest covering 10% to 15%. The data originate from a study of shared clonotypes between healthy human individuals. For the study at large: The study drew on a couple of women and a few men aged 18 to 49 as donors.

General observations from the study: The small donor group covered limited genetic and exposure diversity. Clonotype sharing among donors was thought likely to change with sequencing depth.

J gave up 1 base and V 4 bases, and 7 bases lay outside the gene matches. The CDR3 is 15 residues long. Looked up from germline, CDR1 is SGHKS and CDR2 is YYEKEE (reference sequence). Unsorted samples drew genomic DNA from roughly 96 million PBMCs. The source of this sequence is a woman between 35 and 50 years old in good health. Some clones in this sample may be carry-over from other donors' samples. V is TRBV5-5 and J is TRBJ2-5; 7 nucleotides agree with TRBD1. Sequenced sample: PBMCs. The CDR3 DNA reads TGTGCCAGCAGCCCGACAGGGAAGGGCCAAGAGACCCAGTACTTC. It is translated as CASSPTGKGQETQYF. Complete variable domain (other parts from reference TRBV5-5 and TRBJ2-5): DAGVTQSPTHLIKTRGQQVTLRCSPISGHKSVSWYQQVLGQGPQFIFQYYEKEERGRGNFPDRFSARQFPNYSSELNVNALLLGDSALYLCASSPTGKGQETQYFGPGTRLLVL.